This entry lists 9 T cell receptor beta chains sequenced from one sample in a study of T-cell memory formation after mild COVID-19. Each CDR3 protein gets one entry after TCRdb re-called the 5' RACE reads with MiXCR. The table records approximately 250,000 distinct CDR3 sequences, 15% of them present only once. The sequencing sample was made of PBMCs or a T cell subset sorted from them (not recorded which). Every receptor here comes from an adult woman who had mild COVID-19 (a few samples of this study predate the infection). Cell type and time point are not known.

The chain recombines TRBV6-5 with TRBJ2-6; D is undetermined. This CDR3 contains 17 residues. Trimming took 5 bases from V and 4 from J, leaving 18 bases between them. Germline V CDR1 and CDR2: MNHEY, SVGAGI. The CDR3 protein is CASSQSLPARGANVLTF. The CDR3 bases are TGTGCCAGCAGTCAGTCCCTGCCGGCGCGCGGGGCCAACGTCCTGACTTTC.

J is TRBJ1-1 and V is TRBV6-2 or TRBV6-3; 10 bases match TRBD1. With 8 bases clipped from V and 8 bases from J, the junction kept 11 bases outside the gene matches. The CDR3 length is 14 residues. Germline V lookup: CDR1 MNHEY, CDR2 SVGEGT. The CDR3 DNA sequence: TGTGCCAGCGACAAGACAGGGGGCAGGCGAGAAGCTTTCTTT. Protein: CASDKTGGRREAFF.

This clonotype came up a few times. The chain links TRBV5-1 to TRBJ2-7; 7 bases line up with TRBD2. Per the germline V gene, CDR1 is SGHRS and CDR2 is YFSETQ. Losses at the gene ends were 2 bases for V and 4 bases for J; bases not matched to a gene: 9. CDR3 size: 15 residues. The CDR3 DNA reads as TGCGCCAGCAGCTTCGGACTAGGAGGGTCTTACGAGCAGTACTTC. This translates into CASSFGLGGSYEQYF.

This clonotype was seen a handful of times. CDR3 loop: CSARDFLPENYGYTF. DNA of the CDR3: TGCAGTGCTAGAGATTTTCTCCCGGAAAACTATGGCTACACCTTC. The chain joins TRBV20-1 to TRBJ1-2; D not certain. The CDR3 spans 15 residues. The germline V gene encodes CDR1 DFQATT and CDR2 SNEGSKA (reference sequence). The V gene lost 0 bases and the J gene lost 2 bases, with 13 bases spanning the gap.

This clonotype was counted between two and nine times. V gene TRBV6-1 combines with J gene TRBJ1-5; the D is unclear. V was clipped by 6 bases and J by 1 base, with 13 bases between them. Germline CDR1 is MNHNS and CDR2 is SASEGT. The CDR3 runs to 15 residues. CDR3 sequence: CASSLGPGSNQPQHF. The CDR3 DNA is TGTGCCAGCAGCCTGGGCCCGGGAAGCAATCAGCCCCAGCATTTT.

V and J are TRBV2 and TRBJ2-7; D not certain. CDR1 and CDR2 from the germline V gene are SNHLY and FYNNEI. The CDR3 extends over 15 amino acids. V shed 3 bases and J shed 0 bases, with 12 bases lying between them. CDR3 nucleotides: TGTGCCAGCAGTGATGGGCCACTCAACTCCTACGAGCAGTACTTC. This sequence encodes CASSDGPLNSYEQYF.

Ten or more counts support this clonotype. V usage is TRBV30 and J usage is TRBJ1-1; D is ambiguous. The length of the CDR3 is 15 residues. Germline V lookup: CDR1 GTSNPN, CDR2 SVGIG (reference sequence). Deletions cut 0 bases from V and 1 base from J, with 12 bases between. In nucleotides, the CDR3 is TGTGCCTGGAGTGTACGAACACATACGAACACTGAAGCTTTCTTT. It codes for CAWSVRTHTNTEAFF.

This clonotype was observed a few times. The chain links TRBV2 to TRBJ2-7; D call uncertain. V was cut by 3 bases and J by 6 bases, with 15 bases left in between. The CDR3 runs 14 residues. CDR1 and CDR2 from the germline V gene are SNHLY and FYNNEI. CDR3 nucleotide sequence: TGTGCCAGCAGTGAGAACAGCAACCTCGGCGAGCAGTACTTC. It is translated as CASSENSNLGEQYF. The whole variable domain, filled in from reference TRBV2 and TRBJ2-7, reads EPEVTQTPSHQVTQMGQEVILRCVPISNHLYFYWYRQILGQKVEFLVSFYNNEISEKSEIFDDQFSVERPDGSNFTLKIRSTKLEDSAMYFCASSENSNLGEQYFGPGTRLTVT.

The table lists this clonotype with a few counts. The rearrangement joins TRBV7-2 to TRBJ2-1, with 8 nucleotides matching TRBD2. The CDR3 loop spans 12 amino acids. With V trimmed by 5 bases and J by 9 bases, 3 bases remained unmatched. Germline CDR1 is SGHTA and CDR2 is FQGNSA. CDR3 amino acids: CASSRRGGEQFF. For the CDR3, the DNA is TGTGCCAGCAGCCGTCGGGGGGGTGAGCAGTTCTTC.